This entry features one T cell receptor beta chain sequence. The data derive from a study of T cell responses to AZD1222 COVID-19 vaccine. This table comes from immunoSEQ multiplex PCR, and its TCRdb copy is limited to in-frame clones, with some not included. The table lists 95,000 to 150,000 clones, almost 95% of them singletons. This CDR3 is 13 amino acids long. This chain links TRBV1 with TRBJ2-7; the table's D call, TRBD2, has no DNA check behind it. TRBV1 is shown as a pseudogene. The TCR sequence derives from an adult in good health. Sequenced here: peripheral blood, sampled on day 0 of AZD1222 vaccination. The CDR3 reads CTSSQPPCYEQYF. The CDR3 DNA sequence: TGCACCAGCAGCCAACCTCCTTGCTACGAGCAGTACTTC.